The TCR beta chain under discussion was sequenced for a study of early stage breast cancer tumors. Study-wide context: Invasive lobular carcinomas made up about 35% of the 12 ER+/PR+/HER2- tumors.

TCRdb keeps only in-frame clones here, not all; method: immunoSEQ multiplex PCR. The table has 25,000 to 35,000 clones, 80% seen once. V lost 2 bases to trimming and J lost 1 base; unmatched junction nucleotides: 1. Germline lookup yields CDR1 SGHDT and CDR2 YYEEEE. The CDR3 length is 16 residues. The count of this clone is one. The sequenced sample was blood. This TCR derives from a person aged 55 to 70 with breast cancer. This chain uses TRBV5-6 with TRBJ2-2; 11 bases fit TRBD1. The CDR3 coding sequence is TGTGCCAGCAGCTTAGGGACAGGGGGGAACACCGGGGAGCTGTTTTTT. It specifies CASSLGTGGNTGELFF.